This note documents a single T cell receptor (beta chain) sequence. The sample originates from a study of T cell responses to AZD1222 COVID-19 vaccine. Repertoires were generated with immunoSEQ multiplex PCR, while TCRdb's copy carries only in-frame clones and drops some. The sample consists of approximately 120,000 clones, more than 80% of them appearing once. Germline assignment: CDR1 MNHNY and CDR2 SVGAGI (reference sequence). The CDR3 is 12 residues long. Trimming removed 8 bases from V and 6 bases from J, with 14 bases in between. This receptor was obtained from an adult in good health. This specimen consisted of peripheral blood, obtained on day 0 of AZD1222 vaccination. The J gene is TRBJ2-7, the V gene TRBV6-6; weak D call: TRBD2 (6 bases). CDR3 bases: TGTGCCAGCGGCCTGGGGGGATTCGAGCAGTACTTC. Amino acids: CASGLGGFEQYF.